Below are 5 T cell receptor beta chains sequenced from a single sample in a study of blood T cells in healthy people across ages. A second about 7 to 12 cycle PCR used barcoded and J-beta primers. TCRdb reprocessed the 5' RACE reads with MiXCR, giving one entry per CDR3 protein. The table has around 1,000,000 distinct CDR3 sequences, roughly 24% seen once. These data were also filed under a second study, of T cells of mothers and their children.

The sample consisted of blood. The receptors come from a girl aged 2-15 years in good health.

V and J are TRBV4-3 and TRBJ2-5; possibly TRBD2 for D (6 bases). The CDR3 is made up of 17 amino acids. The V and J ends lost 2 bases and 3 bases respectively, with 19 bases between them. Per germline, CDR1 LGHNA and CDR2 YSLEER. The CDR3 DNA sequence: TGCGCCAGCAGCCAAACACTCGTTTGGGGGGAGGAAGAGACCCAGTACTTC. Translated, it gives CASSQTLVWGEEETQYF.

The table lists this clonotype with a few counts. The chain has TRBV18 and TRBJ2-5; possible D gene TRBD2, 5 bases. Germline assignment: CDR1 KGHSH and CDR2 LQKENI. CDR3 length equals 14 residues. The ends were cut back, 5 bases at V and 5 bases at J, with 15 bases in the middle. CDR3 nucleotide sequence: TGTGCCAGCTCAACGAACCGGGGTACGGAGACCCAGTACTTC. Translating gives CASSTNRGTETQYF.

This clonotype appeared many times. The V gene is TRBV7-3, the J gene TRBJ2-1; 7 nucleotides match TRBD2. In germline, CDR1 is SGHTA, CDR2 FQGTGA. This CDR3 spans 15 amino acids. With 4 bases clipped from V and 4 bases from J, the junction kept 7 bases outside the gene matches. The CDR3 protein is CASSSLAASYNEQFF. The DNA for the CDR3 is TGTGCCAGCAGCTCGCTAGCGGCTAGTTACAATGAGCAGTTCTTC.

This clonotype was detected only a few times. The chain combines TRBV2 with TRBJ2-5, with D possibly TRBD2 on 5 matching bases. The germline V and J ends were trimmed by 7 bases and 2 bases, with 11 bases remaining between them. The CDR3 is made up of 13 amino acids. Looked up from germline, CDR1 is SNHLY and CDR2 is FYNNEI. The CDR3 DNA reads TGTGCCAGCACTAGGGAGTGGCAAGAGACCCAGTACTTC. This gives the protein CASTREWQETQYF.

This rearrangement joins TRBV27 to TRBJ2-7, with 9 bases matching TRBD2. The CDR3 is 14 residues long. In germline, CDR1 is MNHEY, CDR2 SMNVEV (reference sequence). Trimming took 7 bases from V and 5 from J; bases not matched to a gene: 9. CDR3 protein: CASKHPGTSNEQYF. DNA of the CDR3: TGTGCCAGCAAACACCCGGGGACTAGCAACGAGCAGTACTTC.